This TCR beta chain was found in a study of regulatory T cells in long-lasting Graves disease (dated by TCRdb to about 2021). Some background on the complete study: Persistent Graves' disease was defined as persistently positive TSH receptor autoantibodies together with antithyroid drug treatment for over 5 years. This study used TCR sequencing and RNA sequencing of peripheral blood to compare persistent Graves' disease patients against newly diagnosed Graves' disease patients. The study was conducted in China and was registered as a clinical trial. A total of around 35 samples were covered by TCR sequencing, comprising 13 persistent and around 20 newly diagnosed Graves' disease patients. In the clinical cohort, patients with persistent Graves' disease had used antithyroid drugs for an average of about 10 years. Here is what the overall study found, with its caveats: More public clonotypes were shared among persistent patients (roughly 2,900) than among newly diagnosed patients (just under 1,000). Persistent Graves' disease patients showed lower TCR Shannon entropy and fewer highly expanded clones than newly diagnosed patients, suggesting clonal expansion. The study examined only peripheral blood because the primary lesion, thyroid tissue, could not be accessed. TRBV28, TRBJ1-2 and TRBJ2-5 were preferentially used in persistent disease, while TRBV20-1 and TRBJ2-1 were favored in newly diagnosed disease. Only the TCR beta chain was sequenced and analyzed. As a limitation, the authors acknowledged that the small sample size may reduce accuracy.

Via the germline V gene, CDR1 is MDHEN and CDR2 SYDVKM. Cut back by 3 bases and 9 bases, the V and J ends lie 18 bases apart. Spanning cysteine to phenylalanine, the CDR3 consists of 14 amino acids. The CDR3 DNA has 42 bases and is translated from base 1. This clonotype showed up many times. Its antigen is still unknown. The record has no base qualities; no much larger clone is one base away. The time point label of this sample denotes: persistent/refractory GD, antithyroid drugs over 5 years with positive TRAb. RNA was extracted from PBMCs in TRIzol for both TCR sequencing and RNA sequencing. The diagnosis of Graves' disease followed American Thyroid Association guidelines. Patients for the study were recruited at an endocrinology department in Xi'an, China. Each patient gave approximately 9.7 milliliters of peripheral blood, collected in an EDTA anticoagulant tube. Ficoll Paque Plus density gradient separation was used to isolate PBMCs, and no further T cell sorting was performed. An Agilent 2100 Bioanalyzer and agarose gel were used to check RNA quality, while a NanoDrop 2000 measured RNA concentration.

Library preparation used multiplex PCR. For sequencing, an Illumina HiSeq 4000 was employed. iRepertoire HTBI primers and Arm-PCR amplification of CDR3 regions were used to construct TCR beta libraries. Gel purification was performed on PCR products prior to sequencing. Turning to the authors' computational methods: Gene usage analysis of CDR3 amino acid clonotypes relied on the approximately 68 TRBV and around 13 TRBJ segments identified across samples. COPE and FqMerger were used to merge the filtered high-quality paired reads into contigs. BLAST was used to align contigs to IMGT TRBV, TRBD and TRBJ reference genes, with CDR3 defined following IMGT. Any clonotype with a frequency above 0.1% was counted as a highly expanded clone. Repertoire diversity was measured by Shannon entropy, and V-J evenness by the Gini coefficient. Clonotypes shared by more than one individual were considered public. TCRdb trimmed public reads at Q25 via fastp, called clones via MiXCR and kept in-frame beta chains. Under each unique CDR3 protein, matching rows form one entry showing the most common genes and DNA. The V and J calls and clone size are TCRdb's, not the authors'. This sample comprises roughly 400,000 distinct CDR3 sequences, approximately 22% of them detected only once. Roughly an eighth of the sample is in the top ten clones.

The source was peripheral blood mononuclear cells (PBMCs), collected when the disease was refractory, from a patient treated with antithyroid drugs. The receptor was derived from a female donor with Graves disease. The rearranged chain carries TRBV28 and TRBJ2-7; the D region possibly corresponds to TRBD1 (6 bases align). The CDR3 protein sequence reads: CASSLGQGTEVQYF. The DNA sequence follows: TGTGCCAGCAGTTTGGGACAAGGGACGGAGGTGCAGTACTTC.